The rows below give T cell receptor beta chains drawn from one sample of a study of blood T cell repertoires in COVID-19. Repertoires were generated with immunoSEQ multiplex PCR, while TCRdb's copy carries only in-frame clones and drops some. The sample yields some 74,000 clones, 65% to 90% seen once. The specimen sequenced was peripheral blood. The receptors come from a man aged 80 or over with acute or convalescent COVID-19. CDR3s include the opening cysteine and the closing phenylalanine or tryptophan. D genes are given only for firm matches. Not all rows give a size; the values are once, few, many and, for expanded clones, a class.

>.|TRBJ2-3|.|TRBV10-1
TGCGCCAGCAGTGAGCTTCCAGCGGACACAGATACGCAGTATTTT
CASSELPADTDTQYF
>.|TRBJ1-5|TRBD1|TRBV10-2
TGCGCCAGCACGGACAGGCACAATCAGCCCCAGCATTTT
CASTDRHNQPQHF
>.|TRBJ1-2|.|TRBV7-6
TGTGCCAGCAGCTTAGACCAGGGAGGCTATGGCTACACCTTC
CASSLDQGGYGYTF
>.|TRBJ1-5|TRBD1|TRBV6-6
TGTGCCAGCAATCAGGGGGCTCGCAATCAGCCCCAGCATTTT
CASNQGARNQPQHF
>.|TRBJ1-4|TRBD1|TRBV19
TGTGCCAGTAGTATTGGGGGACAGGGTCGAGAAAAACTGTTTTTT
CASSIGGQGREKLFF
>once|TRBJ2-7|TRBD2|TRBV11-2
TGTGCCAGCAGCTTAGGAGGGACCGGGGGGGGTGAGCAGTACTTC
CASSLGGTGGGEQYF
>.|TRBJ2-3|TRBD2|TRBV2
TGTGCCAGCAGTTTAGGGGAGGGTAGAGATACGCAGTATTTT
CASSLGEGRDTQYF
>.|TRBJ1-5|TRBD1|TRBV19
TGTGCCAGTAGTATCACAGGGGGCCCCTATAGCAATCAGCCCCAGCATTTT
CASSITGGPYSNQPQHF
>.|TRBJ1-5|TRBD1|TRBV18
TGTGCCAGCTCACCGTTCCGGACAGGGGATAGCAATCAGCCCCAGCATTTT
CASSPFRTGDSNQPQHF
>.|TRBJ1-6|.|TRBV28
TGTGCCAGCAGTTTCCCCAGGGTACGGTCACCCCTCCACTTT
CASSFPRVRSPLHF
>.|TRBJ2-1|TRBD2|TRBV3-1/TRBV3-2
TGTGCCAGCAGCCATGGACTAGCGGGGGACAATGAGCAGTTCTTC
CASSHGLAGDNEQFF
>.|TRBJ2-3|TRBD2|TRBV7-2
TGTGCCAGCAGCTTAGGTAACCTAGCGGGAGGAGATACGCAGTATTTT
CASSLGNLAGGDTQYF
>.|TRBJ2-7|.|TRBV7-9
TGTGCCAGCAGCTTTGGCAACTCCTACGAGCAGTACTTC
CASSFGNSYEQYF
>.|TRBJ2-1|TRBD1|TRBV5-1
TGCGCCAGCAGCCAGGGCGGGACAGGGTCTTACAATGAGCAGTTCTTC
CASSQGGTGSYNEQFF
>.|TRBJ2-5|TRBD2|TRBV6-6
TGTGCCAGCAGTTACGCGACTAGCGGGGGGGTAGAGACCCAGTACTTC
CASSYATSGGVETQYF
>.|TRBJ1-4|.|TRBV28
TGTGCCAGCACCCCGGGAAGAGAAAAACTGTTTTTT
CASTPGREKLFF
>.|TRBJ2-1|TRBD2|TRBV7-9
TGTGCCAGCAGCCCCAGGAGACTAGCGGGGGGGGGCAATGAGCAGTTCTTC
CASSPRRLAGGGNEQFF
>.|TRBJ2-4|TRBD2|TRBV5-1
TGCGCCAGCAGCTTGGGGCGGGAGAACATTCAGTACTTC
CASSLGRENIQYF
>.|TRBJ1-1|.|TRBV7-2
TGTGCCAGCAGCTTAGTGGCAGTGGGCGAAGCTTTCTTT
CASSLVAVGEAFF
>.|TRBJ2-5|TRBD1|TRBV12-3/TRBV12-4
TGTGCCAGCAGTTGGACAGGGCCGGAGACCCAGTACTTC
CASSWTGPETQYF
>.|TRBJ1-3|.|TRBV12-2
TGTGCAAGTCGACCCATCCGGGGAAACACCATATATTTT
CASRPIRGNTIYF
>.|TRBJ2-7|TRBD2|TRBV27
TGTGCCAGCAGTCCACCCCGGGGTAGCGGGACTTTCTACGAGCAGTACTTC
CASSPPRGSGTFYEQYF
>.|TRBJ2-2|TRBD2|TRBV9
TGTGCCAGCAGCGCCTTAGCGGGGGGGCCCAACGGGGAGCTGTTTTTT
CASSALAGGPNGELFF
>few|TRBJ1-5|TRBD1|TRBV30
TGTGCCTGGAGTGGGACAGGGGGAGGTCAGCCCCAGCATTTT
CAWSGTGGGQPQHF
>.|TRBJ2-1|TRBD2|TRBV6-2/TRBV6-3
TGTGCCAGCAGTTATTCCTTCGCTAGCGGGGGGGCCAATGAGCAGTTCTTC
CASSYSFASGGANEQFF
>.|TRBJ1-1|.|TRBV12-3/TRBV12-4
TGTGCCAGCAGCAGTCAGGGGAACACTGAAGCTTTCTTT
CASSSQGNTEAFF
>.|TRBJ1-1|.|TRBV19
TGTGCCAGCGGGGTGGCAGGGAACACTGAAGCTTTCTTT
CASGVAGNTEAFF
>.|TRBJ2-7|TRBD1|TRBV3-1/TRBV3-2
TGTGCCAGCAGCCAGACAGGGACCTCCTACGAGCAGTACTTC
CASSQTGTSYEQYF
>.|TRBJ1-6|.|TRBV28
TGTGCCAGCAGCCTACAGAGTTCACCCCTCCACTTT
CASSLQSSPLHF
>.|TRBJ2-1|.|TRBV7-2
TGTGCCAGCAGCTTAGCACAGTACAATGAGCAGTTCTTC
CASSLAQYNEQFF
>few|TRBJ2-3|TRBD1|TRBV7-7
TGTGCTAGCAGCTTAACTACAGGGGACACAGATACGCAGTATTTT
CASSLTTGDTDTQYF
>.|TRBJ2-1|.|TRBV5-4
TGTGCCAGCCGATCTTCTGTCGGTGAGCAGTTCTTC
CASRSSVGEQFF
>.|TRBJ1-5|.|TRBV6-5
TGTGCCAGCAGAATGGACAGTAGCAATCAGCCCCAGCATTTT
CASRMDSSNQPQHF
>.|TRBJ1-5|TRBD1|TRBV4-1
TGCGCCAGCAGCCAAGGGGACAGTAGCAATCAGCCCCAGCATTTT
CASSQGDSSNQPQHF
>.|TRBJ1-6|.|TRBV9
TGTGCCAGCAGCCCGGGTAGGGGTTTTAATTCACCCCTCCACTTT
CASSPGRGFNSPLHF
>.|TRBJ1-1|TRBD1|TRBV5-1
TGCGCCAGCACCTCCACAGGGGGTTGGACTGAAGCTTTCTTT
CASTSTGGWTEAFF
>.|TRBJ1-5|.|TRBV19
TGTGCCAGTAGTACAGGGAAAGGGAGCAATCAGCCCCAGCATTTT
CASSTGKGSNQPQHF
>.|TRBJ1-4|.|TRBV19
TGTGCCAGTAGTCGAGCGACCATGGAAAAACTGTTTTTT
CASSRATMEKLFF
>.|TRBJ2-3|TRBD2|TRBV5-1
TGCGCCAGCAGCTCCTCCCTAGCGGGGGGAGGGGATACGCAGTATTTT
CASSSSLAGGGDTQYF
>.|TRBJ1-1|.|TRBV28
TGTGCCAGCAGTTGGACAGTGAACACTGAAGCTTTCTTT
CASSWTVNTEAFF
>.|TRBJ2-5|.|TRBV7-2
TGTGCCAGCAGCTTAGTGCGGGCTAGCGAAGAGACCCAGTACTTC
CASSLVRASEETQYF